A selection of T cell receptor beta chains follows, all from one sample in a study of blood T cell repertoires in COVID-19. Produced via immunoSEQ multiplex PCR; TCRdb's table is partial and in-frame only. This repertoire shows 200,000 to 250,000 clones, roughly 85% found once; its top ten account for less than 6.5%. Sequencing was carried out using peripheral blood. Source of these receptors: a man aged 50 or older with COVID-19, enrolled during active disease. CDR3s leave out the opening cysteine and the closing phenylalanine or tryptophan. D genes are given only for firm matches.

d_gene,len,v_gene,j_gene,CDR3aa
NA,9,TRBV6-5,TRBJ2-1,ASSYLNEQF
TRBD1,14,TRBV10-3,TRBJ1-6,AISWDRPTYNSPLH
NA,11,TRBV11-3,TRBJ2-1,ASSPYSGSEQF
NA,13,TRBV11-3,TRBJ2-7,ASSLHSGNSYEQY
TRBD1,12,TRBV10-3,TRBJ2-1,AINLGQDYNEQF
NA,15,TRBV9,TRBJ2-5,ASSVNLEQESPETQY
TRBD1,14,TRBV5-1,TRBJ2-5,ASSLEVGTGQETQY
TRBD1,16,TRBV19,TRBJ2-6,ATLGLTGKVSGANVLT
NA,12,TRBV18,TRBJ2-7,ASSPPSRTGEQY
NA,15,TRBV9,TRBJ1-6,ASSVSGDAGNNSPLH
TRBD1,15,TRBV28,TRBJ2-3,ASSPNPGQGGTDTQY
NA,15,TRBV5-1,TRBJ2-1,ASSQTPSRGAYNEQF
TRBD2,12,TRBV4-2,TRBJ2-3,ASSGTSGADTQY
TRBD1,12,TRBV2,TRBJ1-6,ASRGGTGSSPLH
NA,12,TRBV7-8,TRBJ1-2,ASSYGGLSDGYT
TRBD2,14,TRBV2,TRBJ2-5,ASSELLARDQETQY
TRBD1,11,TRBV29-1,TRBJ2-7,SVEDRQGDRQY
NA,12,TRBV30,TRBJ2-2,ASPGAYNTGELF
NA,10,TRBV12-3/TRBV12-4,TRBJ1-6,ASSKTLSDLH
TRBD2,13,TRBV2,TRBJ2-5,ASSPGGGVQETQY
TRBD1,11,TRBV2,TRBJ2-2,ASTQQGAGELF
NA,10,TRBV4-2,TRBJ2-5,ASAGSSETQY
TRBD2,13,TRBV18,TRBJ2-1,ASSPRTSGYNEQF
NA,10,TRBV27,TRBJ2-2,ASSFVTGELF
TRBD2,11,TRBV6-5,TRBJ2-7,ASSPFGGVEQY
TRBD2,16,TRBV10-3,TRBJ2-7,AISESTGLAGPDYEQY
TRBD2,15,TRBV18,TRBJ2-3,ASSPVPSGGFTDTQY
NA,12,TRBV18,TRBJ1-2,ASSPATVNYGYT
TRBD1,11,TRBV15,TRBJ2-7,ATSTRTGSEQY
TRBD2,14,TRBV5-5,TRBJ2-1,ASSLFSGGPRNEQF
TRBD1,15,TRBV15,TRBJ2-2,ATSIRPGQTNTGELF
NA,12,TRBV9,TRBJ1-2,ASSPGRVVRGYT
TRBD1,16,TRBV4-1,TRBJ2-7,ASSQDLTRDRDLDEQY
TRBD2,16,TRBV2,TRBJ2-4,ASSEAMGGLVKSNIQY
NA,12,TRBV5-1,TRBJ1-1,ASSWGGRATEAF
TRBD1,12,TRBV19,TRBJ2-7,ASSLRDRGAEQY
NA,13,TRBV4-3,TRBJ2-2,ASSQQGIDTGELF
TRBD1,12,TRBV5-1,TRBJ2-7,ASSLGTGPYEQY
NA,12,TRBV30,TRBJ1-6,AWSGATYNSPLH
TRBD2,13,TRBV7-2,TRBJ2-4,ASSLETSGGNIQY
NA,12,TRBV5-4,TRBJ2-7,ASSLGQDSREQY
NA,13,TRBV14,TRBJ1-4,ASSQVSGANEKLF
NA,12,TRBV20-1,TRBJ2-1,SASLGQLPNEQF
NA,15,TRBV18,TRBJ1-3,ASSPMSREHSGNTIY
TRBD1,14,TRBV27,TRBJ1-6,ASSPFTGGRDSPLH
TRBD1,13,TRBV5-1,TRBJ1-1,ASSLRDRHNTEAF
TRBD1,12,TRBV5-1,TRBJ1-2,ASSLRGLAYGYT
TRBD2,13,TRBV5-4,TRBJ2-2,ATRLAASSTGELF
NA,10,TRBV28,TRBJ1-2,ASRTGVRGYT
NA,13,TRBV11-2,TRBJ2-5,ASSLLRGGDETQY